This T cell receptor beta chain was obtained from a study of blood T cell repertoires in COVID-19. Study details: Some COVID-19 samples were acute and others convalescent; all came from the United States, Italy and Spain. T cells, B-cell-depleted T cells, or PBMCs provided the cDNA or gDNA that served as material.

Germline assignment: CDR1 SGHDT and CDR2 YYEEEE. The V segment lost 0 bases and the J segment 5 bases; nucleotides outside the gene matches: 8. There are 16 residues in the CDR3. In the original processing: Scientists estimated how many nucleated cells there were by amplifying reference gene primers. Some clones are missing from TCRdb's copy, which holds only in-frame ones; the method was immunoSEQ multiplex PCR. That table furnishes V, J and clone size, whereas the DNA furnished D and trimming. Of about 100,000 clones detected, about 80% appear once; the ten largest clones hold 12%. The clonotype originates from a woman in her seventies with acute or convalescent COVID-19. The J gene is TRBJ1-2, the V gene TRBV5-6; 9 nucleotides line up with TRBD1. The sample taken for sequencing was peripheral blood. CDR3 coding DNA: TGTGCCAGCAGCTTGGGGACAGGGGCCCATGGTTATGGCTACACCTTC. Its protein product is CASSLGTGAHGYGYTF.